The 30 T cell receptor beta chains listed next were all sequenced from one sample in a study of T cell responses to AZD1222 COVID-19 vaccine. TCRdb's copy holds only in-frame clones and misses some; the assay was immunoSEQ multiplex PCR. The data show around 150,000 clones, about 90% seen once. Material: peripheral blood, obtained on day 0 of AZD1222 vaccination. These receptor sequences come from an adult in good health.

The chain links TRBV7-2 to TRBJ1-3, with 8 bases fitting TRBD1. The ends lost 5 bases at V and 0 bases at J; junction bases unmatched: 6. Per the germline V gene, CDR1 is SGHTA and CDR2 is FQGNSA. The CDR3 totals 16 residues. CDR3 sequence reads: CASSRQGPHSGNTIYF. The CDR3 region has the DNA TGTGCCAGCAGCAGACAGGGGCCCCACTCTGGAAACACCATATATTTT.

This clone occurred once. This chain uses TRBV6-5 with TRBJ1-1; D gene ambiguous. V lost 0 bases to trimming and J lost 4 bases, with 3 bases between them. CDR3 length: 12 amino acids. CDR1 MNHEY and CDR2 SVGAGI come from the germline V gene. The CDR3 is CASSYSSTEAFF. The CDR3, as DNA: TGTGCCAGCAGTTACTCAAGCACTGAAGCTTTCTTT.

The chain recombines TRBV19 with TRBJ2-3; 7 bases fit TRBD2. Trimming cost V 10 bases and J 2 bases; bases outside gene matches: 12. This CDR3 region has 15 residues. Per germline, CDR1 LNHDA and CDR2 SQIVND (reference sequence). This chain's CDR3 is CAMRPGLPLTDTQYF. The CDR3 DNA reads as TGTGCCATGCGGCCGGGACTACCTCTCACAGATACGCAGTATTTT.

Here the CDR3 DNA reads TGTGCCAGTAGTATTAGACGGATGAACACTGAAGCTTTCTTT. Its protein is CASSIRRMNTEAFF. The chain employs TRBV19 and TRBJ1-1; unclear D gene. The CDR3 length is 14 residues. V lost 3 bases to trimming and J lost 0 bases, with 8 bases between them. The germline gives CDR1 LNHDA, CDR2 SQIVND (reference sequence).

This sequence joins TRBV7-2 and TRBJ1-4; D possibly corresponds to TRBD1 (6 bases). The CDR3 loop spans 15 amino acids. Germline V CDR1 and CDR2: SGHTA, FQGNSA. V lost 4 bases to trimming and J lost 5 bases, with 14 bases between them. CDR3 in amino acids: CASSSHRESNEKLFF. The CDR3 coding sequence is TGTGCCAGCAGCTCGCACAGGGAATCAAATGAAAAACTGTTTTTT.

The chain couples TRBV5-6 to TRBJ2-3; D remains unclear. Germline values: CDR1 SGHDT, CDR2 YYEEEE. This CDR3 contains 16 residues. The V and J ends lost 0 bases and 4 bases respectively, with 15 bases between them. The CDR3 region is CASSLAGQALADTQYF. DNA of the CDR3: TGTGCCAGCAGCTTGGCCGGGCAGGCCTTGGCAGATACGCAGTATTTT.

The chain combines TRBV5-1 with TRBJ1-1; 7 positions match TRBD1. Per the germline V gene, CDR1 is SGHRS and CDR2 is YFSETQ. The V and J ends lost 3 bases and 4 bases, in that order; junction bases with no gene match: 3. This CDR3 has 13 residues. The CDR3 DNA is TGCGCCAGCAGCTGGACAGGATCCACTGAAGCTTTCTTT. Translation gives CASSWTGSTEAFF. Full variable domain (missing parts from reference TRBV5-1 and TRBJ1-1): KAGVTQTPRYLIKTRGQQVTLSCSPISGHRSVSWYQQTPGQGLQFLFEYFSETQRNKGNFPGRFSGRQFSNSRSEMNVSTLELGDSALYLCASSWTGSTEAFFGQGTRLTVV.

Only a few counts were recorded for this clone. CDR3 in DNA: TGTGCCAGCTCACCCTTACAGGGGCATAATTCACCCCTCCACTTT. Translation gives CASSPLQGHNSPLHF. J is TRBJ1-6 and V is TRBV18; TRBD1 aligns across 7 bases. V lost 3 bases to trimming and J lost 5 bases; unmatched junction nucleotides: 4. The germline gives CDR1 KGHSH, CDR2 LQKENI. The CDR3 is made up of 15 amino acids.

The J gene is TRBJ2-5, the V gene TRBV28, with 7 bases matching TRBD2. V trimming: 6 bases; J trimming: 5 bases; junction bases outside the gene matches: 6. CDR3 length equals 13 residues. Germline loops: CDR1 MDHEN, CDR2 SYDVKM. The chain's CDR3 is CASRKRETETQYF. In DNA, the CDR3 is TGTGCCAGCAGGAAGCGGGAAACGGAGACCCAGTACTTC.

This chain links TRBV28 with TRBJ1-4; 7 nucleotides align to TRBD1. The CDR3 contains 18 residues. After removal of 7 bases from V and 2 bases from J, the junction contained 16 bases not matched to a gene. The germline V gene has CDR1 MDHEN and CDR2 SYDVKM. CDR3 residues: CASNIHLKGGGTNEKLFF. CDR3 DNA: TGTGCCAGCAATATACACTTGAAGGGAGGGGGCACTAATGAAAAACTGTTTTTT. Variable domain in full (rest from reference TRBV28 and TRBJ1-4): DVKVTQSSRYLVKRTGEKVFLECVQDMDHENMFWYRQDPGLGLRLIYFSYDVKMKEKGDIPEGYSVSREKKERFSLILESASTNQTSMYLCASNIHLKGGGTNEKLFFGSGTQLSVL.

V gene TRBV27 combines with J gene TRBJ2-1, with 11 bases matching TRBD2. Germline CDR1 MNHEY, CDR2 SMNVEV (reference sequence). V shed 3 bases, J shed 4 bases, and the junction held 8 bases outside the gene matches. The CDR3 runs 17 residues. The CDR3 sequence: CASSLGTGTSGYNEQFF. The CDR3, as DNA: TGTGCCAGCAGTTTGGGAACCGGGACTAGCGGTTACAATGAGCAGTTCTTC.

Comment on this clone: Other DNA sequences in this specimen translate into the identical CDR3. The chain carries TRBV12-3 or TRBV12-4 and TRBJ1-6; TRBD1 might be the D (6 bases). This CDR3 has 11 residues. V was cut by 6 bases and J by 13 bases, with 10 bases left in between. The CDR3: CASSSQGPLHF. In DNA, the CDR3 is TGTGCCAGCAGCTCCCAGGGGCCCCTCCACTTT.

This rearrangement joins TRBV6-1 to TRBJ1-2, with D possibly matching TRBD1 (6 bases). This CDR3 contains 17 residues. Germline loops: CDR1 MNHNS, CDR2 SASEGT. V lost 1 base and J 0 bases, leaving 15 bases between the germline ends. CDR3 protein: CASSEVTGRAANYGYTF. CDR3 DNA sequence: TGTGCCAGCAGTGAAGTAACAGGGAGGGCAGCTAACTATGGCTACACCTTC.

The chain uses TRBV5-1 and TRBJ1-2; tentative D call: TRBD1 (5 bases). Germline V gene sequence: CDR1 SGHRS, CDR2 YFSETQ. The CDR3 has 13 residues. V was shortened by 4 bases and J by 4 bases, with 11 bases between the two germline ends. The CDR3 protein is CASSPSGGYGYTF. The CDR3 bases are TGCGCCAGCAGCCCGAGCGGGGGCTATGGCTACACCTTC. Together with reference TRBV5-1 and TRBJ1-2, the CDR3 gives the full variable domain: KAGVTQTPRYLIKTRGQQVTLSCSPISGHRSVSWYQQTPGQGLQFLFEYFSETQRNKGNFPGRFSGRQFSNSRSEMNVSTLELGDSALYLCASSPSGGYGYTFGSGTRLTVV.

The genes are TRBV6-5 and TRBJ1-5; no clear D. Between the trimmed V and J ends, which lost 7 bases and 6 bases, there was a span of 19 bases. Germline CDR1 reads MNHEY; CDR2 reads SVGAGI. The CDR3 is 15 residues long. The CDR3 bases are TGTGCCAGCACCCTGGAGGAGGGAATGGGTCAGCCCCAGCATTTT. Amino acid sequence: CASTLEEGMGQPQHF.

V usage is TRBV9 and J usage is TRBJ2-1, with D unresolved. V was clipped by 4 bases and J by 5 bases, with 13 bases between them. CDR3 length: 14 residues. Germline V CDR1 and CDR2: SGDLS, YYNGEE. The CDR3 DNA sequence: TGTGCCAGCAGCCCATCTAGGATCCACAATGAGCAGTTCTTC. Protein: CASSPSRIHNEQFF.

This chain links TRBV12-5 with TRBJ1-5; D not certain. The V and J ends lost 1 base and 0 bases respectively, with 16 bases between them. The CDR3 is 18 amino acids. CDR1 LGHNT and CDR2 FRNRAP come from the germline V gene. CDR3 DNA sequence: TGTGCTAGTGGTTTGGGCCTAGATAGGCTAAATAGCAATCAGCCCCAGCATTTT. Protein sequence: CASGLGLDRLNSNQPQHF.

Here the CDR3 reads CASSQTRGTNIADTQYF. The CDR3 DNA sequence: TGTGCCAGCAGCCAAACGCGGGGCACCAATATAGCAGATACGCAGTATTTT. The V call is TRBV7-9, the J call TRBJ2-3; D perhaps matches TRBD2 (6 bases). This CDR3 has 17 amino acids. Trimming cost V 5 bases and J 4 bases, with 22 bases left between them. Germline CDR1 is SEHNR and CDR2 is FQNEAQ (reference sequence).

The CDR3 region has the DNA TGTGCCAGCAGCTTGGGAACCTATGGCTACACCTTC. Amino acids: CASSLGTYGYTF. The gene calls are TRBV5-6 and TRBJ1-2, with D uncertain. CDR1 is SGHDT, CDR2 YYEEEE, per germline. Trimming stripped 0 bases from V and 4 bases from J, with 4 bases between. This CDR3 region has 12 residues.

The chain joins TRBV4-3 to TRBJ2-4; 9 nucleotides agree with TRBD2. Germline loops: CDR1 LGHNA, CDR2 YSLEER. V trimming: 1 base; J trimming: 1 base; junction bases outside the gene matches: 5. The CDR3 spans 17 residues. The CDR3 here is CASSQAASGGAKNIQYF. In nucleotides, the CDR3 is TGCGCCAGCAGCCAAGCAGCAAGCGGGGGGGCCAAAAACATTCAGTACTTC.

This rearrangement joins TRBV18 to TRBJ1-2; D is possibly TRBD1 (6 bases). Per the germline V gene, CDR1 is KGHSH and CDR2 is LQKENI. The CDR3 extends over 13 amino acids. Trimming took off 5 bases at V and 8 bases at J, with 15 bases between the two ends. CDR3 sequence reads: CASSERTERGYTF. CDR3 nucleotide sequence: TGTGCCAGCTCAGAACGGACAGAGCGGGGCTACACCTTC.

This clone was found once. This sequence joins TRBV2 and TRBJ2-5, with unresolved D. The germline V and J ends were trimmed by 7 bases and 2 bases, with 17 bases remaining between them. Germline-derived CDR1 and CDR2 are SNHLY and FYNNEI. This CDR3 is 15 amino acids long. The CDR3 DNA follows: TGTGCCAGCAATTCGCCGGTTTCTCCACAAGAGACCCAGTACTTC. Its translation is CASNSPVSPQETQYF.

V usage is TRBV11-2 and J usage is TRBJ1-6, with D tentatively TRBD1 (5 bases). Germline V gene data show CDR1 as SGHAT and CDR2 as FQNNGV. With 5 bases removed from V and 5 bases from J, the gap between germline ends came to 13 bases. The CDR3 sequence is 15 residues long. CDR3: CASSPTGPHNSPLHF. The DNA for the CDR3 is TGTGCCAGCAGCCCGACGGGACCCCATAATTCACCCCTCCACTTT.

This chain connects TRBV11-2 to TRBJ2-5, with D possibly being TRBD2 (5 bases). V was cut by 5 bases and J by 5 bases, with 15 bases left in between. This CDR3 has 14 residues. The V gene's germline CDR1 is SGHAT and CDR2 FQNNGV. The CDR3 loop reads CASSPRPGKETQYF. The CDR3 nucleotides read TGTGCCAGCAGCCCCCGGCCCGGGAAGGAGACCCAGTACTTC.

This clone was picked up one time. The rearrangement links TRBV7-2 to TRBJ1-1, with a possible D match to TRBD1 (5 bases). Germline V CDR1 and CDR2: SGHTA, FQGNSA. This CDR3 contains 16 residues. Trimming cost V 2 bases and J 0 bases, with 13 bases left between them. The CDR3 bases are TGTGCCAGCAGCTTAATGGGGCCGATAATGAACACTGAAGCTTTCTTT. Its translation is CASSLMGPIMNTEAFF. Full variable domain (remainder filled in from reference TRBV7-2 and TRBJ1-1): GAGVSQSPSNKVTEKGKDVELRCDPISGHTALYWYRQSLGQGLEFLIYFQGNSAPDKSGLPSDRFSAERTGGSVSTLTIQRTQQEDSAVYLCASSLMGPIMNTEAFFGQGTRLTVV.

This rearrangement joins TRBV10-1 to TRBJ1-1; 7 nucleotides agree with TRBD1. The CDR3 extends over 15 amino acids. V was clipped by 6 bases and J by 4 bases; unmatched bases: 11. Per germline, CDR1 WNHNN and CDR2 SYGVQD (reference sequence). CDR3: CASSGGQVMATEAFF. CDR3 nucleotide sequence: TGCGCCAGCAGCGGTGGACAGGTTATGGCCACTGAAGCTTTCTTT.

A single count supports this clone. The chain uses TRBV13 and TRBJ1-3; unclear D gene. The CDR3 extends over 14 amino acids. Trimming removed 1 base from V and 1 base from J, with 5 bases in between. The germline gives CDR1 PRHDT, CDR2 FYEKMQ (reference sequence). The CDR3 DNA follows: TGTGCCAGCAGCTTAGTACAGTCTGGAAACACCATATATTTT. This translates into CASSLVQSGNTIYF.

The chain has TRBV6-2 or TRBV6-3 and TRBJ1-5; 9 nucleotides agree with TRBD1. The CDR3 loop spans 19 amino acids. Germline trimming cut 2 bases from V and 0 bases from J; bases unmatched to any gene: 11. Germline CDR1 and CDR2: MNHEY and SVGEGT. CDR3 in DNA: TGTGCCAGCAGTTACATTGTCGGGACAGGGACTTATAGCAATCAGCCCCAGCATTTT. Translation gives CASSYIVGTGTYSNQPQHF.

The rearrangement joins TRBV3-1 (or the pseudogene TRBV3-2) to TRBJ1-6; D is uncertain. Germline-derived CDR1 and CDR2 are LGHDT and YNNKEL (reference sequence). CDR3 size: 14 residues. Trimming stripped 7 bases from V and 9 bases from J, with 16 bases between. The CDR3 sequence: CASKSAQVISPLHF. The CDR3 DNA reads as TGTGCCAGCAAGTCGGCCCAGGTTATTTCACCCCTCCACTTT.

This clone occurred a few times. CDR3: CASSLTGTAIQPQHF. DNA of the CDR3: TGTGCCAGCAGTTTAACGGGAACAGCGATCCAGCCCCAGCATTTT. V and J are TRBV27 and TRBJ1-5; no reliable D call. The CDR3 sequence is 15 residues long. The V end lost 2 bases, the J end lost 7 bases, and 15 bases lay between the germline ends. The germline V gene encodes CDR1 MNHEY and CDR2 SMNVEV (reference sequence).